This TCR beta chain was recorded in a study of technical replicates of blood from a few donors. V was pared by 0 bases and J by 0 bases, with 11 bases of the junction left unmatched. Germline assignment: CDR1 MNHNS and CDR2 SASEGT. This CDR3 has 19 residues. Sequencing was performed with immunoSEQ multiplex PCR; in TCRdb, only in-frame clones are kept and a portion is missing. The sample contains about 56,000 clones, 90% to 95% of which appear only once. This clonotype originated in a human donor in good health. Some clones in this sample may be carry-over from other donors' samples. V usage is TRBV6-1 and J usage is TRBJ2-3; TRBD2 aligns across 8 bases. The sequenced sample was PBMCs. The DNA of the CDR3 is TGTGCCAGCAGTGAAGCGCCGGGGGGGGGCGGTTTTAGCACAGATACGCAGTATTTT. Protein product: CASSEAPGGGGFSTDTQYF.